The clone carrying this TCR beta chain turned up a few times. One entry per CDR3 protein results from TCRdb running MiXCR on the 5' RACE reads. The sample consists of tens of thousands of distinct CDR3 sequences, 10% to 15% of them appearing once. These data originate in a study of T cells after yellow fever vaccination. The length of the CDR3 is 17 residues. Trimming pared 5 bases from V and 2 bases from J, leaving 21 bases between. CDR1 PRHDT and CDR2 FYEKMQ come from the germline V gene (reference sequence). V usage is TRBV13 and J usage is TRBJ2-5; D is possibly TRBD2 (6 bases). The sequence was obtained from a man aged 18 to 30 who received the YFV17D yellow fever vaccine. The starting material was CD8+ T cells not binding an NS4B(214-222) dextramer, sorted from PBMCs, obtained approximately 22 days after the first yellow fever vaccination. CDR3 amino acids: CASSPKGPGLEQETQYF. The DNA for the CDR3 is TGTGCCAGCAGCCCGAAGGGACCGGGACTGGAACAAGAGACCCAGTACTTC.